The clone carrying this T cell receptor beta chain was picked up many times. The antigen remains unidentified. The TCR beta CDR3 regions underwent amplification using RNA transcripts as the source. First-round RT-PCR targeting the TCR CDR3 was performed with the HTBI primer set. TCRdb reprocessed the multiplex PCR reads via MiXCR and lists one record per CDR3 protein. The data show around 600,000 distinct CDR3 sequences, approximately 15% seen once. The data are from a study of T cells in Graves' hyperthyroidism and ophthalmopathy. Germline assignment: CDR1 DFQATT and CDR2 SNEGSKA (reference sequence). The CDR3 has 14 residues. Trimming shortened V by 6 bases and J by 4 bases, and 16 bases separated the two germline ends. Fresh peripheral blood, 9.5 to 10 ml of it, supplied the PBMCs. Study results and limitations: Appearing also in blood were most of the thyroid clonotypes expanded above 0.001. A model of 13 V-J features distinguished ophthalmopathy from stable hyperthyroidism.

The sequencing sample was made of blood. This clonotype was sampled from a woman between 35 and 50 years old with Graves' ophthalmopathy. The chain is built from TRBV20-1 and TRBJ2-1; D is undetermined. In DNA, the CDR3 is TGCAGTGCCCCGCCCAGATTTGGGTACAATGAGCAGTTCTTC. Its translation is CSAPPRFGYNEQFF.